A selection of T cell receptor beta chains follows, all from one sample in a study of beta chain features in type 1 diabetes. This table comes from immunoSEQ multiplex PCR, and its TCRdb copy is limited to in-frame clones, with some not included. The sample has around 340,000 clones, roughly a fifth seen once; the top ten hold roughly 0.045%. Sample: naive CD4+ T cells from blood. These receptors were collected from a woman between 18 and 29 years old in good health. The CDR3 runs from the conserved cysteine through the conserved F or W. The D gene is left open where the match is weak. Clone size appears in some rows only: once, few, many, or a class for an expanded clone.

D gene	CDR3 length	V gene	clone size	J gene	CDR3 protein	CDR3 DNA
TRBD1	16	TRBV5-1	few	TRBJ1-2	CASSFGTGGAGNGYTF	TGCGCCAGCAGCTTCGGGACAGGGGGCGCAGGGAATGGCTACACCTTC
TRBD1	21	TRBV4-1	NA	TRBJ1-2	CASSQARGISGQGAPNYGYTF	TGCGCCAGCAGCCAGGCTCGGGGGATCTCGGGACAGGGGGCTCCTAACTATGGCTACACCTTC
TRBD2	14	TRBV19	few	TRBJ2-7	CASSILPGGYEQYF	TGTGCCAGTAGTATCCTCCCGGGAGGATACGAGCAGTACTTC
NA	11	TRBV6-5	NA	TRBJ2-1	CASSRRNEQFF	TGTGCCAGCAGCCGGAGGAATGAGCAGTTCTTC
NA	13	TRBV18	few	TRBJ2-5	CASSQTPQETQYF	TGTGCCAGCTCACAAACACCACAAGAGACCCAGTACTTC
NA	15	TRBV29-1	few	TRBJ2-3	CSAPKRGGSTDTQYF	TGCAGCGCTCCCAAAAGGGGGGGTAGCACAGATACGCAGTATTTT
NA	16	TRBV4-3	NA	TRBJ2-4	CASSPRQAVAKNIQYF	TGCGCCAGCAGCCCGAGACAGGCAGTAGCCAAAAACATTCAGTACTTC
TRBD2	16	TRBV5-1	NA	TRBJ2-2	CASSLLAGVNTGELFF	TGCGCCAGCAGCTTACTAGCGGGGGTAAACACCGGGGAGCTGTTTTTT
NA	13	TRBV11-2	NA	TRBJ2-7	CVDPRGYSYEQYF	TGTGTCGACCCTCGAGGGTATTCGTACGAGCAGTACTTC
TRBD1	13	TRBV30	few	TRBJ1-5	CAWSGGQGQPQHF	TGTGCCTGGAGCGGGGGACAGGGCCAGCCCCAGCATTTT
TRBD1	16	TRBV5-4	few	TRBJ2-2	CASSLAGGPSAGELFF	TGTGCCAGCAGCTTGGCAGGGGGCCCAAGCGCCGGGGAGCTGTTTTTT
TRBD2	16	TRBV5-5	NA	TRBJ2-7	CASSLLRLAGAYEQYF	TGTGCCAGCAGCCTTCTACGACTAGCGGGGGCCTACGAGCAGTACTTC
NA	11	TRBV7-9	NA	TRBJ2-3	CASSSADTQYF	TGTGCCAGCAGCTCGGCAGATACGCAGTATTTT
NA	13	TRBV5-1	few	TRBJ2-5	CASNELGSETQYF	TGCGCCAGCAACGAGCTGGGCTCAGAGACCCAGTACTTC
TRBD2	15	TRBV9	NA	TRBJ2-3	CASALAGGLGDTQYF	TGTGCCAGCGCCCTAGCGGGGGGGTTAGGGGATACGCAGTATTTT
TRBD2	15	TRBV30	NA	TRBJ2-3	CAWSRGGRGQDTQYF	TGTGCCTGGAGTAGAGGCGGGAGGGGTCAGGATACGCAGTATTTT
NA	17	TRBV6-1	NA	TRBJ2-2	CASSEILALANTGELFF	TGTGCCAGCAGTGAAATCCTAGCCCTTGCGAACACCGGGGAGCTGTTTTTT
TRBD1	15	TRBV4-1	few	TRBJ1-4	CASSQVGTVNEKLFF	TGCGCCAGCAGCCAAGTTGGGACAGTTAATGAAAAACTGTTTTTT
NA	15	TRBV18	few	TRBJ1-6	CASSPKRGTNSPLHF	TGTGCCAGCTCACCAAAAAGGGGGACCAATTCACCCCTCCACTTT
NA	13	TRBV11-1	NA	TRBJ1-2	CASSERDPYGYTF	TGTGCCAGCAGCGAGAGGGATCCCTATGGCTACACCTTC
NA	11	TRBV7-9	few	TRBJ2-3	CASSSLDTQYF	TGTGCCAGCAGCTCATTAGATACGCAGTATTTT
NA	13	TRBV30	few	TRBJ1-1	CAWSPRDTTEAFF	TGTGCCTGGAGTCCCCGGGACACCACTGAAGCTTTCTTT
NA	12	TRBV2	few	TRBJ1-2	CASSASPHGYTF	TGTGCCAGCAGTGCGTCCCCCCATGGCTACACCTTC
NA	15	TRBV6-6	few	TRBJ2-3	CASSPAGPHTDTQYF	TGTGCCAGCAGTCCAGCGGGCCCCCACACAGATACGCAGTATTTT
TRBD2	15	TRBV25-1	NA	TRBJ2-5	CASSPSSGSWETQYF	TGTGCCAGCAGTCCTTCCAGCGGGAGTTGGGAGACCCAGTACTTC
NA	15	TRBV30	NA	TRBJ1-1	CAWSVPGTVGTEAFF	TGTGCCTGGAGTGTACCGGGAACTGTAGGGACTGAAGCTTTCTTT
TRBD2	16	TRBV11-2	NA	TRBJ2-1	CASSLELAGGSNEQFF	TGTGCCAGCAGCTTAGAATTAGCGGGGGGGTCCAATGAGCAGTTCTTC
TRBD1	13	TRBV6-1	NA	TRBJ1-1	CASRPGGSTEAFF	TGTGCCAGCAGACCAGGGGGTAGCACTGAAGCTTTCTTT
TRBD1	15	TRBV4-3	NA	TRBJ2-7	CASSPGTGRNYEQYF	TGCGCCAGCAGCCCAGGGACAGGGCGAAACTACGAGCAGTACTTC
TRBD1	13	TRBV18	few	TRBJ2-6	CASSPRTGDVLTF	TGTGCCAGCTCACCACGCACAGGGGACGTCCTGACTTTC
TRBD2	16	TRBV5-4	few	TRBJ2-3	CASSSRTSGITDTQYF	TGTGCCAGCAGCTCCCGGACTAGCGGAATCACAGATACGCAGTATTTT
NA	14	TRBV15	few	TRBJ2-5	CATSRDPTAETQYF	TGTGCCACCAGCAGAGATCCAACAGCTGAGACCCAGTACTTC
TRBD2	13	TRBV10-3	NA	TRBJ2-5	CAIKAGGQETQYF	TGTGCCATCAAGGCGGGGGGTCAAGAGACCCAGTACTTC
TRBD2	16	TRBV5-1	few	TRBJ2-3	CASSFLAGAATDTQYF	TGCGCCAGCAGCTTCTTAGCGGGAGCCGCCACAGATACGCAGTATTTT
NA	15	TRBV12-5	NA	TRBJ2-2	CASGQTGANTGELFF	TGTGCTAGTGGTCAGACAGGTGCGAACACCGGGGAGCTGTTTTTT
NA	13	TRBV7-9	NA	TRBJ2-1	CASSSGHNNEQFF	TGTGCCAGCAGCTCCGGACACAACAATGAGCAGTTCTTC
NA	18	TRBV5-1	few	TRBJ2-1	CASSSPLPRDLYYNEQFF	TGCGCCAGCAGCTCGCCGCTGCCGAGGGACTTATATTACAATGAGCAGTTCTTC
TRBD2	15	TRBV4-1	few	TRBJ2-5	CASSQDLVAGETQYF	TGCGCCAGCAGCCAAGATCTGGTAGCGGGAGAGACCCAGTACTTC
NA	15	TRBV18	few	TRBJ1-2	CASSPPGQGTNGYTF	TGTGCCAGCTCACCTCCCGGGCAGGGGACGAATGGCTACACCTTC
NA	17	TRBV4-2	few	TRBJ1-4	CASSQVFEGATNEKLFF	TGTGCCAGCAGCCAAGTGTTCGAGGGAGCCACTAATGAAAAACTGTTTTTT
NA	13	TRBV9	NA	TRBJ1-2	CASAAGSDYGYTF	TGTGCCAGCGCGGCGGGCAGCGACTATGGCTACACCTTC
NA	13	TRBV10-3	NA	TRBJ1-1	CAIKRASNTEAFF	TGTGCCATCAAGAGGGCCTCGAACACTGAAGCTTTCTTT
TRBD1	12	TRBV29-1	few	TRBJ1-1	CSVSDRASEAFF	TGCAGCGTTTCGGACAGGGCCTCTGAAGCTTTCTTT
NA	12	TRBV9	few	TRBJ2-1	CASSVEDSEQFF	TGTGCCAGCAGCGTGGAGGACAGCGAGCAGTTCTTC
NA	15	TRBV7-2	few	TRBJ1-5	CASSLFQANGQPQHF	TGTGCCAGCAGCCTATTTCAGGCCAACGGACAGCCCCAGCATTTT